The rows below give T cell receptor beta chains drawn from one sample of a study of PD-1 blockade in mismatch repair-deficient tumors. Libraries were prepared by immunoSEQ multiplex PCR; TCRdb keeps only in-frame clonotypes and omits some of them. The sample carries under 150,000 clones, about 86% recorded once. Sequencing was performed on peripheral blood, taken 44 weeks after starting pembrolizumab. The source is an adult with mismatch repair-deficient cancer. Each CDR3 is given with its conserved first and last residue. Fields, in order: CDR3 DNA, CDR3 protein, clone size, J gene, D gene, V gene. The D gene is left open where the match is weak. For some rows the clone size is stated as once, few or many, or as a class when expanded; others skip it.

DNA: TGTGCCAGCAGCCCAGACGGGACAGGGGCCTATGGCTACACCTTC
CDR3: CASSPDGTGAYGYTF
size: -
J: TRBJ1-2
D: TRBD1
V: TRBV9

DNA: TGTGCCAGCAGCCGGGACAGGGGCTATGGCTACACCTTC
CDR3: CASSRDRGYGYTF
size: -
J: TRBJ1-2
D: TRBD1
V: TRBV7-9

DNA: TGTGCCAGCCGCGGGACTCCTACCTCCTACGAGCAGTACTTC
CDR3: CASRGTPTSYEQYF
size: few
J: TRBJ2-7
D: -
V: TRBV5-4

DNA: TGTGCCAGCAGCTTAAAGAGGACCCAGGGAGATGGCTACACCTTC
CDR3: CASSLKRTQGDGYTF
size: -
J: TRBJ1-2
D: -
V: TRBV7-9

DNA: TGTGCCAGCAGCTTAGCGCAGGGTTCCTACGAGCAGTACTTC
CDR3: CASSLAQGSYEQYF
size: -
J: TRBJ2-7
D: -
V: TRBV11-2

DNA: TGTGCCAGCAGTTACTCGCCAGGGTCCTTTGGAAACACCATATATTTT
CDR3: CASSYSPGSFGNTIYF
size: -
J: TRBJ1-3
D: -
V: TRBV6-5

DNA: TGTGCCAGCAGTTACTCTAGGACCATTAAGGGTGAGCAGTTCTTC
CDR3: CASSYSRTIKGEQFF
size: -
J: TRBJ2-1
D: -
V: TRBV6-6

DNA: TGTGCCAGCAGTTACCGGGGTGCAGATACGCAGTATTTT
CDR3: CASSYRGADTQYF
size: -
J: TRBJ2-3
D: -
V: TRBV4-2

DNA: TGTGCCAGCAGTTCACCGGGACAGGGTCTTGCCGAGCAGTACTTC
CDR3: CASSSPGQGLAEQYF
size: -
J: TRBJ2-7
D: TRBD1
V: TRBV27

DNA: TGTGCCAGCACCCTCAGCGGGGGGTGGAACTATGGCTACACCTTC
CDR3: CASTLSGGWNYGYTF
size: -
J: TRBJ1-2
D: -
V: TRBV16

DNA: TGCAGCGTTGAAGATCGGGAGCCTGGGGCCAACGTCCTGACTTTC
CDR3: CSVEDREPGANVLTF
size: -
J: TRBJ2-6
D: -
V: TRBV29-1

DNA: TGTGCCAGCAGCGTGGGGACAGGGGAACGTCAGCCCCAGCATTTT
CDR3: CASSVGTGERQPQHF
size: -
J: TRBJ1-5
D: TRBD1
V: TRBV9

DNA: TGTGCCAGCAGTTCGACTAGCGGGAGTTTATATGAGACCCAGTACTTC
CDR3: CASSSTSGSLYETQYF
size: -
J: TRBJ2-5
D: TRBD2
V: TRBV27

DNA: TGTGCCAGCAGCTACAGCAGGACGGAGCAGTTCTTC
CDR3: CASSYSRTEQFF
size: -
J: TRBJ2-1
D: -
V: TRBV5-6

DNA: TGTGCCAGCAGTAAACTTACAGGTGGACGCACCGGGGAGCTGTTTTTT
CDR3: CASSKLTGGRTGELFF
size: -
J: TRBJ2-2
D: -
V: TRBV28

DNA: TGTGCCAGCAGCTTTCCTAGCGGCCCGGGTGGAGATACGCAGTATTTT
CDR3: CASSFPSGPGGDTQYF
size: -
J: TRBJ2-3
D: TRBD2
V: TRBV7-2

DNA: TGTGCCAGCAGTGAATCCGGGACTAGCGGGAGAAGTACGCAGTATTTT
CDR3: CASSESGTSGRSTQYF
size: once
J: TRBJ2-3
D: TRBD2
V: TRBV6-1

DNA: TGTGCCAGTAGTATAGATCCCTCCAGTGAAAAACTGTTTTTT
CDR3: CASSIDPSSEKLFF
size: -
J: TRBJ1-4
D: -
V: TRBV19

DNA: TGTGCCAGCAGCTCCCCGGGACTAGCGGACTACGAGCAGTACTTC
CDR3: CASSSPGLADYEQYF
size: once
J: TRBJ2-7
D: TRBD2
V: TRBV7-2

DNA: TGTGCCAGCAGCAAACAACAGGAGACCCAGTACTTC
CDR3: CASSKQQETQYF
size: once
J: TRBJ2-5
D: -
V: TRBV5-4

DNA: TGCAGCGTATGTTGTAGGGCAGGGGAGCAGTTCTTC
CDR3: CSVCCRAGEQFF
size: -
J: TRBJ2-1
D: -
V: TRBV29-1

DNA: TGTGCCAGCAGCTTGAAGACAGGGGCGGATGAAAAACTGTTTTTT
CDR3: CASSLKTGADEKLFF
size: once
J: TRBJ1-4
D: TRBD1
V: TRBV7-2

DNA: TGTGCCAGTAGTAAGGGACAGGGGTCGGCAAAGACCCAGTACTTC
CDR3: CASSKGQGSAKTQYF
size: -
J: TRBJ2-5
D: TRBD1
V: TRBV19

DNA: TGTGCCAGCAGTTACGGGGATGAGCAGTTCTTC
CDR3: CASSYGDEQFF
size: -
J: TRBJ2-1
D: -
V: TRBV6-6

DNA: TGTGCCAGCAGTCCGCGGGACACCTCCTACGAGCAGTACTTC
CDR3: CASSPRDTSYEQYF
size: -
J: TRBJ2-7
D: -
V: TRBV27

DNA: TGTGCCTGGACCTTAAGCAGTGGGTACACTGAAGCTTTCTTT
CDR3: CAWTLSSGYTEAFF
size: -
J: TRBJ1-1
D: -
V: TRBV30

DNA: TGTGCCAGCAGCCACCCCGGGACACGGACCACCGGGGAGCTGTTTTTT
CDR3: CASSHPGTRTTGELFF
size: -
J: TRBJ2-2
D: -
V: TRBV7-9

DNA: TGTGCCAGCACCCGATCCGGGACTAATTTGTTGGAGCAGTACTTC
CDR3: CASTRSGTNLLEQYF
size: few
J: TRBJ2-7
D: TRBD2
V: TRBV6-4

DNA: TGTGCCAGCAGCCTCCGCGAGGGGGCGAAAGAGACCCAGTACTTC
CDR3: CASSLREGAKETQYF
size: -
J: TRBJ2-5
D: TRBD1
V: TRBV13

DNA: TGTGCCAGCAGCTTGGCAGGGGGCGGTGAAAAACTGTTTTTT
CDR3: CASSLAGGGEKLFF
size: -
J: TRBJ1-4
D: TRBD1
V: TRBV5-6

DNA: TGTGCCAGCTCACCGGACGAGGGCTCCTACGAGCAGTACTTC
CDR3: CASSPDEGSYEQYF
size: once
J: TRBJ2-7
D: -
V: TRBV18

DNA: TGCGCCAGCAGCCAAGGTTTGTTTGGGGTCCGTCAGCCCCAGCATTTT
CDR3: CASSQGLFGVRQPQHF
size: -
J: TRBJ1-5
D: -
V: TRBV4-1

DNA: TGTGCCAGCAGCCACGGGACAGTGGGCGGGGAGCTGTTTTTT
CDR3: CASSHGTVGGELFF
size: -
J: TRBJ2-2
D: TRBD1
V: TRBV4-2

DNA: TGTGCCTGTCGAAGGGACTTACGCTACGAGCAGTACTTC
CDR3: CACRRDLRYEQYF
size: once
J: TRBJ2-7
D: -
V: TRBV30

DNA: TGTGCCAGCAGCTTAGGGGCTAGCAGCAATAAAGAGACCCAGTACTTC
CDR3: CASSLGASSNKETQYF
size: few
J: TRBJ2-5
D: -
V: TRBV7-2

DNA: TGTGCCAGCAGCTCGCCGGGACAGGGTCGTGGCTACACCTTC
CDR3: CASSSPGQGRGYTF
size: -
J: TRBJ1-2
D: TRBD1
V: TRBV5-6

DNA: TGTGCCAGCATTGCCCTGGGGTTGACTACCGGGGAGCTGTTTTTT
CDR3: CASIALGLTTGELFF
size: -
J: TRBJ2-2
D: -
V: TRBV2

DNA: TGTGCCAGCAGTCTAGGACTAGCGGTCTACAATGAGCAGTTCTTC
CDR3: CASSLGLAVYNEQFF
size: -
J: TRBJ2-1
D: TRBD2
V: TRBV27

DNA: TGTGCCAGCGGGCTAGCGAGAGACAATGAGCAGTTCTTC
CDR3: CASGLARDNEQFF
size: -
J: TRBJ2-1
D: -
V: TRBV21-1

DNA: TGTGCCAGCAGCTTAGTCGGGGGGCGTTTAAACATTCAGTACTTC
CDR3: CASSLVGGRLNIQYF
size: -
J: TRBJ2-4
D: -
V: TRBV11-3

DNA: TGTGCCACCAGCAGCCGACAGGGCGCCTATGGCTACACCTTC
CDR3: CATSSRQGAYGYTF
size: -
J: TRBJ1-2
D: TRBD1
V: TRBV15